This T cell receptor (beta chain) originates from a study of shared clonotypes between healthy human individuals. Study-wide results and limits: Non-shared clonotypes displayed generation probabilities falling below those of clonotypes present in all four donors.

Only in-frame clones appear in the TCRdb table, and some are missing; sequencing was by immunoSEQ multiplex PCR. The table lists roughly 500,000 clones, about 96% of them singletons, with roughly 0.06% in the top ten. Trimming cost V 2 bases and J 0 bases, with 11 bases left between them. CDR1 and CDR2 from the germline V gene are SGHTA and FQGNSA. The length of the CDR3 is 15 residues. As concerns this clone: What it binds is not known.

This clonotype was obtained from a woman in her twenties or thirties in good health. The specimen sequenced was naive CD4+ T cells sorted from blood. As for subset: CD45RA+ positively selected. The chain couples TRBV7-2 to TRBJ2-7, with a possible D match to TRBD2 (5 bases). The CDR3 sequence: CASSLTSGYSYEQYF. In nucleotides, the CDR3 is TGTGCCAGCAGCTTAACGAGCGGTTACTCCTACGAGCAGTACTTC.